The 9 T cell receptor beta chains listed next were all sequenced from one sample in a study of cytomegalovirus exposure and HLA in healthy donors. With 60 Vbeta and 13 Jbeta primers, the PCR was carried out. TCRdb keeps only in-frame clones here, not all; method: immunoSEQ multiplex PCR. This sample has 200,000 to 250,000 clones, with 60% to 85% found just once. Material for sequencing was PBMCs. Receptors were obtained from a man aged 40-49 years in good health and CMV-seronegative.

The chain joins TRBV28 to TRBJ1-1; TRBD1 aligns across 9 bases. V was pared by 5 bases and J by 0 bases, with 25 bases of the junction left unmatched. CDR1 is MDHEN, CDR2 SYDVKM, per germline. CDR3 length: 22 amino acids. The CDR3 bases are TGTGCCAGCAGTCCCGAGACCTCTTCTGACGGACAGGGGTATGTGGTGAACACTGAAGCTTTCTTT. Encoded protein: CASSPETSSDGQGYVVNTEAFF. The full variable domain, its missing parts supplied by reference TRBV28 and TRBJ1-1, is DVKVTQSSRYLVKRTGEKVFLECVQDMDHENMFWYRQDPGLGLRLIYFSYDVKMKEKGDIPEGYSVSREKKERFSLILESASTNQTSMYLCASSPETSSDGQGYVVNTEAFFGQGTRLTVV.

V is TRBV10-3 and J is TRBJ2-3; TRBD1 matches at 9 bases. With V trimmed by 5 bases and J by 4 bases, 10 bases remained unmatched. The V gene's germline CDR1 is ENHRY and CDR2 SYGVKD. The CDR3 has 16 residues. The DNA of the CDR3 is TGTGCCATCAGTAGACGGGACAGGGTAGGATCAGATACGCAGTATTTT. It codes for CAISRRDRVGSDTQYF.

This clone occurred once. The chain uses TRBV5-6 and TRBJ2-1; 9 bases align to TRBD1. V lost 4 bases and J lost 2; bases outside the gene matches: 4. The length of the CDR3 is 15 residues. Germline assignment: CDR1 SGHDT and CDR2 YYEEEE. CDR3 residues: CASSLRDRAYNEQFF. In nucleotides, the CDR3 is TGTGCCAGCAGCCTCCGGGACAGGGCCTACAATGAGCAGTTCTTC.

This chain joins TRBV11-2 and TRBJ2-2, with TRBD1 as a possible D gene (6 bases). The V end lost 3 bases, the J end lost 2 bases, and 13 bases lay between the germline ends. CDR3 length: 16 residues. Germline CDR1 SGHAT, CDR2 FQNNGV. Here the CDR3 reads CASSFRRDINTGELFF. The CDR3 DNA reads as TGTGCCAGCAGCTTCCGAAGGGACATTAACACCGGGGAGCTGTTTTTT. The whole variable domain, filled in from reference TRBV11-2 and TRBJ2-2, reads EAGVAQSPRYKIIEKRQSVAFWCNPISGHATLYWYQQILGQGPKLLIQFQNNGVVDDSQLPKDRFSAERLKGVDSTLKIQPAKLEDSAVYLCASSFRRDINTGELFFGEGSRLTVL.

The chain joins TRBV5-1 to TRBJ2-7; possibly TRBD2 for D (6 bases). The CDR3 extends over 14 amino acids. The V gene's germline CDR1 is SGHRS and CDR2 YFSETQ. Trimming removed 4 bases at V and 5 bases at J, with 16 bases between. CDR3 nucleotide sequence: TGCGCCAGCAGCGCTAGGGACTTTCGTAACGAGCAGTACTTC. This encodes CASSARDFRNEQYF.

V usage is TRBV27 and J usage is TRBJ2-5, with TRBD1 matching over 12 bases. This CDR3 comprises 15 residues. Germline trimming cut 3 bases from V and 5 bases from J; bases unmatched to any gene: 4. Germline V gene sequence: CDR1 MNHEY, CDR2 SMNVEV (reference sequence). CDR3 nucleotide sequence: TGTGCCAGCAGTTTTGGGACAGGGGGCCGGGAGACCCAGTACTTC. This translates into CASSFGTGGRETQYF.

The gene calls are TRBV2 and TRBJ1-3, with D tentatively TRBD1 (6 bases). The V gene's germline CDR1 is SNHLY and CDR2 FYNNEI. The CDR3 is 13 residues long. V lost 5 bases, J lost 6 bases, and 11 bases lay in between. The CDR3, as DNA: TGTGCCAGCAGTCCAGGGGTGTTAAACACCATATATTTT. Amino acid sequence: CASSPGVLNTIYF. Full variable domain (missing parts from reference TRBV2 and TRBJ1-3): EPEVTQTPSHQVTQMGQEVILRCVPISNHLYFYWYRQILGQKVEFLVSFYNNEISEKSEIFDDQFSVERPDGSNFTLKIRSTKLEDSAMYFCASSPGVLNTIYFGEGSWLTVV.

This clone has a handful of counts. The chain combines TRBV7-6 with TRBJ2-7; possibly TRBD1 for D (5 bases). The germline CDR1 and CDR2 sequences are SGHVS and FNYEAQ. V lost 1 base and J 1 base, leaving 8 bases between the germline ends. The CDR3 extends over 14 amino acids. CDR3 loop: CASSLVRESYEQYF. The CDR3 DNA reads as TGTGCCAGCAGCTTAGTCAGGGAATCCTACGAGCAGTACTTC.

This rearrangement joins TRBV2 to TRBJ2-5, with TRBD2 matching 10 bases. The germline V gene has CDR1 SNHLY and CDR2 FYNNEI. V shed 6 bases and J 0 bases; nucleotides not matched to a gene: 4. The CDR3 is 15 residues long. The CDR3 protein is CASSQTSGYQETQYF. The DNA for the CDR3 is TGTGCCAGCAGCCAGACTAGCGGGTACCAAGAGACCCAGTACTTC.